These T cell receptor beta chains were read from a single sample in a study of blood T cell repertoires in COVID-19. Assay: immunoSEQ multiplex PCR; the TCRdb copy retains only in-frame clones and omits some. This sample has approximately 80,000 clones, with approximately 86% found just once. The sequencing input was peripheral blood. The receptors derive from a man aged 35 to 55 with acute or convalescent COVID-19. CDR3s include the opening cysteine and the closing phenylalanine or tryptophan. D genes are given only for firm matches. The size entry is marked missing in some rows and otherwise reads once, few, many or a size class.

d_gene,abundance,v_gene,j_gene,CDR3nt,CDR3aa
TRBD1,.,TRBV9,TRBJ1-1,TGTGCCAGCAGCGGACAGGGTCGGGGCACTGAAGCTTTCTTT,CASSGQGRGTEAFF
TRBD1,.,TRBV3-1/TRBV3-2,TRBJ1-6,TGTGCCAGCAGCCTTAGGACAGGGAGGAATAATTCACCCCTCCACTTT,CASSLRTGRNNSPLHF
TRBD2,once,TRBV7-9,TRBJ2-1,TGTGCCAGCAGCTCTCCCCTTAGCGGGAGGCCCAACAATGAGCAGTTCTTC,CASSSPLSGRPNNEQFF
.,.,TRBV19,TRBJ2-2,TGTGCCAGTACCTCGGGAACTCTCGGCACCGGGGAGCTGTTTTTT,CASTSGTLGTGELFF
.,.,TRBV7-2,TRBJ2-2,TGTGCCAGCAGCTTACGACTGGCCAACACCGGGGAGCTGTTTTTT,CASSLRLANTGELFF
.,.,TRBV23-1,TRBJ2-7,TGCGCCAGCAGTCAATCCAGGGTGAGCTACGAGCAGTACTTC,CASSQSRVSYEQYF
TRBD2,once,TRBV14,TRBJ2-7,TGTGCCAGCAGCCAAGGCTTGTGGGAGGGCCTGGGGGAGCAGTACTTC,CASSQGLWEGLGEQYF
TRBD1,once,TRBV7-8,TRBJ1-6,TGTGCCAGCACGTGGGACAGGGTAGATTCACCCCTCCACTTT,CASTWDRVDSPLHF
TRBD2,.,TRBV3-1/TRBV3-2,TRBJ2-7,TGTGCCAGCAGCCAAGAAGGACTAGCGGGGGGTATTGAGCAGTACTTC,CASSQEGLAGGIEQYF
TRBD2,.,TRBV10-1,TRBJ2-7,TGCGCCAGCAGTGAGTTAAGCGGGAGTTCCTACGAGCAGTACTTC,CASSELSGSSYEQYF
TRBD2,.,TRBV15,TRBJ2-5,TGTGCCACCAGCAGTACCGGGACTAGCGTCGTTGGGACCCAGTACTTC,CATSSTGTSVVGTQYF
.,once,TRBV5-1,TRBJ2-7,TGCGCCAGCAGCTTGGAAGGGGCGGTTGCCTACGAGCAGTACTTC,CASSLEGAVAYEQYF
TRBD1,few,TRBV7-3,TRBJ1-6,TGTGCCAGCAGCTCGGGACAGGCTAATTCACCCCTCCACTTT,CASSSGQANSPLHF
.,.,TRBV2,TRBJ2-2,TGTGCCAGCATTCGGTCAATTTTTGACGGGGAGCTGTTTTTT,CASIRSIFDGELFF
TRBD1,.,TRBV20-1,TRBJ1-5,TGCAGTGCTAGTCTCAGGACAGGGGGGAATCAGCCCCAGCATTTT,CSASLRTGGNQPQHF
TRBD2,.,TRBV7-9,TRBJ2-2,TGTGCCAGCGGACTAGCGGGAGGAGTCACCGGGGAGCTGTTTTTT,CASGLAGGVTGELFF
.,.,TRBV5-1,TRBJ2-1,TGCGCCAGCCGACCCGAGGGGCAAGGGGGTGAGCAGTTCTTC,CASRPEGQGGEQFF
.,.,TRBV4-1,TRBJ1-3,TGCGCCAGCAGCCACCCCACAGGGCTGGCTGGAAACACCATATATTTT,CASSHPTGLAGNTIYF
TRBD1,.,TRBV12-3/TRBV12-4,TRBJ1-2,TGTGCCAGCAGGGGGACAGGGACCTATGGCTACACCTTC,CASRGTGTYGYTF